These 27 T cell receptor beta chains were all obtained from the same sample, sequenced in a study of blood T cell repertoires in COVID-19. Generated by immunoSEQ multiplex PCR, the TCRdb table keeps only in-frame clones and is missing some. The repertoire holds a few hundred thousand clones, with approximately 90% as singletons. What was sequenced was PBMCs or T cells enriched from blood (not recorded which). These receptors originate from a woman aged 18-35 years who had recovered from COVID-19.

The V and J genes are TRBV5-1 and TRBJ1-1; perhaps TRBD1 as D (5 bases). The CDR3 runs 13 residues. Trimming shortened V by 2 bases and J by 3 bases, and 8 bases separated the two germline ends. The germline V gene encodes CDR1 SGHRS and CDR2 YFSETQ. The CDR3 DNA reads as TGCGCCAGCAGCTTTACCAGGGACACTGAAGCTTTCTTT. This codes for CASSFTRDTEAFF.

This chain connects TRBV9 to TRBJ1-2; 10 bases align to TRBD1. The germline V gene encodes CDR1 SGDLS and CDR2 YYNGEE. The V segment lost 4 bases and the J segment 0 bases; nucleotides outside the gene matches: 9. This CDR3 has 17 residues. The CDR3 spells CASSSRDRGIANYGYTF. The CDR3 bases are TGTGCCAGCAGCTCTCGGGACAGGGGAATAGCTAACTATGGCTACACCTTC.

The chain recombines TRBV23-1 with TRBJ1-2; D is possibly TRBD1 (6 bases). TRBV23-1 carries the ORF label, with uncertain function. The CDR3 is 16 residues long. The V end lost 3 bases, the J end lost 4 bases, and 18 bases lay between the germline ends. The CDR3, as DNA: TGCGCCAGCAGTCACTTCGGGACACCGTACATCTATGGCTACACCTTC. Its translation: CASSHFGTPYIYGYTF.

This clone is a singleton in its sample. The chain uses TRBV9 and TRBJ1-2; the D is unclear. CDR3 length equals 14 residues. Germline lookup yields CDR1 SGDLS and CDR2 YYNGEE. Trimming left V 0 bases short and J 4 bases short, with 10 bases between. As DNA, the CDR3 is TGTGCCAGCAGCGTAGCGGGAAAACTCTATGGCTACACCTTC. Translation gives CASSVAGKLYGYTF. Based on the CDR3 plus reference TRBV9 and TRBJ1-2, the full variable domain is DSGVTQTPKHLITATGQRVTLRCSPRSGDLSVYWYQQSLDQGLQFLIQYYNGEERAKGNILERFSAQQFPDLHSELNLSSLELGDSALYFCASSVAGKLYGYTFGSGTRLTVV.

This rearrangement joins TRBV4-1 to TRBJ1-4; D remains unclear. The CDR3 spans 13 residues. Germline V CDR1 and CDR2: MGHRA, YSYEKL. The germline V and J ends were trimmed by 1 base and 8 bases, with 8 bases remaining between them. Written as DNA, the CDR3 is TGCGCCAGCAGCCAAGGTTTCAGGGAAAAACTGTTTTTT. Its protein is CASSQGFREKLFF.

This clone was seen a single time. CDR3 amino acids: CASRGTSKNIQYF. Written as DNA, the CDR3 is TGTGCCAGCAGAGGGACTTCCAAAAACATTCAGTACTTC. The chain carries TRBV25-1 and TRBJ2-4; possible D gene TRBD2, 6 bases. V was cut by 6 bases and J by 2 bases, with 8 bases left in between. Germline CDR1 and CDR2: MGHDK and SYGVNS. This CDR3 contains 13 residues.

The J gene is TRBJ1-1, the V gene TRBV6-5, with a weak D call TRBD1 (5 bases). The CDR3 runs to 15 residues. The V and J ends lost 5 bases and 5 bases respectively, with 18 bases between them. CDR1 is MNHEY, CDR2 SVGAGI, per germline. DNA of the CDR3: TGTGCCAGCAGTATGCTCGCGGGGGGGGTTACTGAAGCTTTCTTT. Its translation: CASSMLAGGVTEAFF.

The V gene is TRBV28, the J gene TRBJ1-6; perhaps TRBD1 as D (5 bases). Trimming cost V 8 bases and J 0 bases, with 11 bases left between them. Germline V gene lookup returns CDR1 MDHEN and CDR2 SYDVKM. This CDR3 has 15 residues. The CDR3 DNA reads TGTGCCAGCTCTAGGACATTCTCCTATAATTCACCCCTCCACTTT. Translation gives CASSRTFSYNSPLHF.

This chain uses TRBV5-1 with TRBJ1-2, with D uncertain. Trimming stripped 0 bases from V and 4 bases from J, with 7 bases between. The germline V gene encodes CDR1 SGHRS and CDR2 YFSETQ. The CDR3 contains 13 residues. DNA of the CDR3: TGCGCCAGCAGCTTGGAACAGAGCTATGGCTACACCTTC. It translates to CASSLEQSYGYTF.

This chain joins TRBV19 and TRBJ2-6, with a possible D match to TRBD2 (5 bases). This CDR3 region has 17 residues. The germline V and J ends were trimmed by 4 bases and 0 bases, with 13 bases remaining between them. In germline, CDR1 is LNHDA, CDR2 SQIVND (reference sequence). The DNA for the CDR3 is TGTGCCAGTAGTAAGGCCGGTGGACTCTCTGGGGCCAACGTCCTGACTTTC. The encoded protein is CASSKAGGLSGANVLTF.

The DNA for the CDR3 is TGTGCCAGCAGCCAGGACCGGGACAGGCGACAAGAGACCCAGTACTTC. It encodes CASSQDRDRRQETQYF. V and J are TRBV14 and TRBJ2-5; TRBD1 matches at 8 bases. The germline gives CDR1 SGHDN, CDR2 FVKESK. V was clipped by 3 bases and J by 2 bases; unmatched bases: 8. This CDR3 has 16 amino acids.

The chain recombines TRBV27 with TRBJ1-5, with D unresolved. The CDR3 length is 15 residues. V was trimmed by 7 bases and J by 5 bases, leaving 18 bases between them. CDR1 and CDR2 from the germline V gene are MNHEY and SMNVEV (reference sequence). CDR3 bases: TGTGCCAGCATGACGTTTCTACTGGGCGATCAGCCCCAGCATTTT. Amino acids: CASMTFLLGDQPQHF.

In this sample, this clone turned up once. V and J are TRBV21-1 and TRBJ1-6; the table's D gene call, TRBD1, was not cross checked with the DNA. TRBV21-1 corresponds to a pseudogene. The CDR3 is 15 residues long. CDR3 residues: CASSKFRTENSPLHF. CDR3 nucleotides: TGTGCCAGCAGCAAATTCAGGACAGAGAATTCACCCCTCCACTTT.

This clone appeared a few times. The chain is built from TRBV4-2 and TRBJ2-5; tentative D call: TRBD1 (6 bases). Germline V gene data show CDR1 as LGHNA and CDR2 as YNFKEQ. The CDR3 covers 16 residues. V was clipped by 1 base and J by 5 bases, with 17 bases between them. CDR3 in amino acids: CASSQGHQGPGETQYF. CDR3 bases: TGTGCCAGCAGCCAAGGGCATCAGGGGCCAGGGGAGACCCAGTACTTC.

This rearrangement joins TRBV4-3 to TRBJ2-4, with 8 bases lining up with TRBD1. V gave up 2 bases and J gave up 2 bases; unmatched junction bases: 2. Germline CDR1 reads LGHNA; CDR2 reads YSLEER. The CDR3 runs to 15 residues. For the CDR3, the DNA is TGCGCCAGCAGCCAACAGGGGGCTTCCAAAAACATTCAGTACTTC. It encodes CASSQQGASKNIQYF.

The chain employs TRBV11-2 and TRBJ1-2; 9 bases agree with TRBD1. V was pared by 4 bases and J by 5 bases, with 8 bases of the junction left unmatched. Per germline, CDR1 SGHAT and CDR2 FQNNGV. The CDR3 runs to 15 residues. The CDR3 protein is CASSSRTGDRYGYTF. The CDR3 DNA reads TGTGCCAGCAGCTCGAGGACAGGGGATCGATATGGCTACACCTTC. The full variable domain, rest sourced from reference TRBV11-2 and TRBJ1-2, is EAGVAQSPRYKIIEKRQSVAFWCNPISGHATLYWYQQILGQGPKLLIQFQNNGVVDDSQLPKDRFSAERLKGVDSTLKIQPAKLEDSAVYLCASSSRTGDRYGYTFGSGTRLTVV.

This clone was detected once. This chain links TRBV6-8 with TRBJ1-6, with D perhaps TRBD1 (5 bases). Germline lookup yields CDR1 MNHGY and CDR2 SAAAGT. V dropped 6 bases and J dropped 7 bases, with 31 bases sitting between them. The CDR3 is made up of 20 amino acids. CDR3: CASRVCGDGGPMRVNSPLHF. As DNA, the CDR3 is TGTGCCAGCAGGGTTTGTGGGGACGGGGGACCCATGCGAGTAAATTCACCCCTCCACTTT.

The rearrangement joins TRBV6-5 to TRBJ1-1; D gene uncertain. V shed 2 bases and J shed 7 bases, with 8 bases lying between them. CDR3 length: 12 amino acids. Germline V CDR1 and CDR2: MNHEY, SVGAGI. In DNA, the CDR3 is TGTGCCAGCAGTTACGGGGAGAATGAAGCTTTCTTT. Translation gives CASSYGENEAFF.

V is TRBV18 and J is TRBJ1-1, with TRBD1 matching 8 bases. V gave up 1 base and J gave up 1 base; unmatched junction bases: 5. Looked up from germline, CDR1 is KGHSH and CDR2 is LQKENI. The length of the CDR3 is 16 residues. The CDR3 DNA sequence: TGTGCCAGCTCACCACGTCCAGGGGGCCAGAACACTGAAGCTTTCTTT. Translated, it gives CASSPRPGGQNTEAFF.

This chain connects TRBV11-1 to TRBJ2-3; 11 bases map to TRBD1. V was pared by 1 base and J by 5 bases, with 5 bases of the junction left unmatched. This CDR3 contains 16 residues. Germline CDR1 SGHAT, CDR2 FQDESV (reference sequence). The CDR3 loop reads CASSLGGTGGIDTQYF. The CDR3 coding sequence is TGTGCCAGCAGCTTAGGCGGGACAGGGGGTATAGATACGCAGTATTTT.

The rearrangement uses TRBV5-4 and TRBJ2-5, with 10 bases matching TRBD2. The CDR3 consists of 17 residues. CDR1 SGHNT and CDR2 YYREEE come from the germline V gene (reference sequence). Losses at the gene ends were 0 bases for V and 4 bases for J; bases not matched to a gene: 9. The CDR3 DNA sequence: TGTGCCAGCAGCTTGGGACTAGCGGGCCCGTTAGGAGAGACCCAGTACTTC. It is translated as CASSLGLAGPLGETQYF.

The chain couples TRBV9 to TRBJ2-3, with D possibly matching TRBD1 (6 bases). Trimming pared 0 bases from V and 3 bases from J, leaving 14 bases between. Germline loops: CDR1 SGDLS, CDR2 YYNGEE. The CDR3 has 16 residues. The CDR3 DNA reads TGTGCCAGCAGCGTAGGTTCCAGCACAGGGACAGATACGCAGTATTTT. It codes for CASSVGSSTGTDTQYF.

The chain joins TRBV4-1 to TRBJ2-3, with 11 bases that match TRBD2. Germline V gives CDR1 MGHRA, CDR2 YSYEKL. The CDR3 extends over 18 amino acids. After removal of 4 bases from V and 2 bases from J, the junction contained 11 bases not matched to a gene. The CDR3 DNA follows: TGCGCCAGCAGCCCCCGTCTAGGTAGCGGGGGGGTCACAGATACGCAGTATTTT. Its translation: CASSPRLGSGGVTDTQYF.

This chain uses TRBV7-9 with TRBJ2-1; a weak D match, TRBD1 (5 bases). There are 15 residues in the CDR3. Per germline, CDR1 SEHNR and CDR2 FQNEAQ (reference sequence). V dropped 1 base and J dropped 8 bases, with 15 bases sitting between them. The chain's CDR3 is CASSLEDTPYDEQFF. CDR3 coding DNA: TGTGCCAGCAGCTTAGAGGACACCCCGTACGATGAGCAGTTCTTC.

The chain links TRBV19 to TRBJ2-7; 10 bases map to TRBD1. Germline trimming cut 3 bases from V and 2 bases from J; bases unmatched to any gene: 1. Germline CDR1 LNHDA, CDR2 SQIVND (reference sequence). The CDR3 is made up of 14 amino acids. The chain's CDR3 is CASSMTGGPYEQYF. In nucleotides, the CDR3 is TGTGCCAGTAGTATGACAGGGGGCCCCTACGAGCAGTACTTC. Drawing the rest from reference TRBV19 and TRBJ2-7, the complete variable domain is DGGITQSPKYLFRKEGQNVTLSCEQNLNHDAMYWYRQDPGQGLRLIYYSQIVNDFQKGDIAEGYSVSREKKESFPLTVTSAQKNPTAFYLCASSMTGGPYEQYFGPGTRLTVT.

The chain joins TRBV27 to TRBJ1-2; 8 positions agree with TRBD1. CDR3 length equals 15 residues. Germline trimming cut 1 base from V and 4 bases from J; bases unmatched to any gene: 5. CDR1 MNHEY and CDR2 SMNVEV come from the germline V gene (reference sequence). The CDR3 sequence: CASSLYQGAGYGYTF. The CDR3 DNA reads as TGTGCCAGCAGTTTATACCAGGGGGCTGGCTATGGCTACACCTTC.

V gene TRBV19 combines with J gene TRBJ2-7; the match to TRBD2 covers 12 bases. Germline V lookup: CDR1 LNHDA, CDR2 SQIVND (reference sequence). The CDR3 sequence is 17 residues long. Unmatched junction bases numbered 6, after V lost 3 bases and J lost 0 bases. The chain's CDR3 is CASSIRLAGAHSYEQYF. Written as DNA, the CDR3 is TGTGCCAGTAGTATCAGACTAGCGGGGGCCCACTCCTACGAGCAGTACTTC.